This T cell receptor beta chain was captured in a study of blood T cell repertoires in COVID-19. The table came from immunoSEQ multiplex PCR; TCRdb's copy has only in-frame clones and leaves some out. The repertoire includes under 200,000 clones, about 93% of them detected once, and approximately 0.5% sits in the top ten. CDR1 is LGHNA, CDR2 YNFKEQ, per germline. The CDR3 is made up of 15 amino acids. Trimming took 3 bases from V and 6 from J; bases not matched to a gene: 7. The source is a man between 50 and 59 years old with acute or convalescent COVID-19. Sequencing was done on a sample of peripheral blood. The rearrangement uses TRBV4-2 and TRBJ2-1; 8 bases align to TRBD1. Here the CDR3 DNA reads TGTGCCAGCAGCCATTTCAGGGGGCTAGGCAATGAGCAGTTCTTC. Residues: CASSHFRGLGNEQFF.